The 21 T cell receptor beta chains in this list originate from one sample, sequenced in a study of technical replicates of blood from a handful of donors. Using immunoSEQ multiplex PCR, the repertoire was profiled, and TCRdb retains in-frame clones only, with some absent. The data hold roughly 68,000 clones, with roughly 97% observed a single time. Sequencing was performed on T cells isolated from PBMCs. The receptors were sampled from a human donor in good health.

The CDR3 loop is CASSPLTVEGYTF. The CDR3 bases are TGTGCCAGCAGCCCCCTGACAGTAGAAGGCTACACCTTC. This chain joins TRBV14 and TRBJ1-2; D is possibly TRBD1 (5 bases). Deletions cut 4 bases from V and 8 bases from J, with 14 bases between. The length of the CDR3 is 13 residues. Germline V gene data show CDR1 as SGHDN and CDR2 as FVKESK.

The chain uses TRBV6-5 and TRBJ2-7; 9 positions agree with TRBD1. The CDR3 runs 14 residues. CDR1 and CDR2 from the germline V gene are MNHEY and SVGAGI. V was clipped by 6 bases and J by 4 bases; unmatched bases: 7. The CDR3 DNA sequence: TGTGCCAGCAGACCACAGGGGGCGCGTTACGAGCAGTACTTC. This encodes CASRPQGARYEQYF.

The chain uses TRBV19 and TRBJ2-1; D perhaps matches TRBD2 (6 bases). The V end was cut by 3 bases, the J end by 8 bases, with 14 bases between. Per germline, CDR1 LNHDA and CDR2 SQIVND (reference sequence). CDR3 length: 14 residues. The CDR3 nucleotides read TGTGCCAGTAGTATCACACGGGAGTTCGATGAGCAGTTCTTC. Translated, it gives CASSITREFDEQFF.

The chain carries TRBV6-6 and TRBJ2-5, with 10 bases matching TRBD2. The germline CDR1 and CDR2 sequences are MNHNY and SVGAGI (reference sequence). CDR3 size: 13 residues. Trimming removed 8 bases from V and 2 bases from J; junction bases left unmatched: 2. The CDR3 region has the DNA TGTGCCAGCTTACTAGCGGGGCAAGAGACCCAGTACTTC. Its translation is CASLLAGQETQYF.

The chain employs TRBV10-3 and TRBJ2-7; D not certain. CDR1 and CDR2 (germline): ENHRY, SYGVKD. The CDR3 runs to 12 residues. Trimming pared 4 bases from V and 3 bases from J, leaving 7 bases between. The CDR3 region is CAISASFYEQYF. In DNA form, the CDR3 reads TGTGCCATCAGTGCAAGCTTCTACGAGCAGTACTTC.

The rearrangement links TRBV9 to TRBJ2-1; a possible D gene is TRBD1 (5 bases). Germline V gene sequence: CDR1 SGDLS, CDR2 YYNGEE. The CDR3 totals 14 residues. V was cut by 4 bases and J by 4 bases, with 12 bases left in between. The CDR3 region is CASSPQGQYNEQFF. CDR3 nucleotide sequence: TGTGCCAGCAGCCCCCAGGGCCAATACAATGAGCAGTTCTTC.

This chain connects TRBV6-5 to TRBJ2-1; TRBD1 matches 9 bases. Trimming took 6 bases from V and 12 from J; bases not matched to a gene: 15. CDR1 MNHEY and CDR2 SVGAGI come from the germline V gene. The CDR3 covers 15 residues. Written as DNA, the CDR3 is TGTGCCAGCAGGCCCTTATCCACAGGGGGCCTACGGCAGTTCTTC. This translates into CASRPLSTGGLRQFF.

V and J are TRBV27 and TRBJ1-1, with 9 bases aligning to TRBD1. The CDR3 spans 14 residues. Losses at the gene ends were 3 bases for V and 2 bases for J; bases not matched to a gene: 1. The germline V gene has CDR1 MNHEY and CDR2 SMNVEV (reference sequence). DNA of the CDR3: TGTGCCAGCAGTTTTACAGGGGGCAACACTGAAGCTTTCTTT. Protein product: CASSFTGGNTEAFF.

The chain employs TRBV2 and TRBJ1-2; D remains ambiguous. Germline CDR1 reads SNHLY; CDR2 reads FYNNEI. This CDR3 comprises 11 residues. Trimming left V 2 bases short and J 8 bases short, with 6 bases between. The DNA of the CDR3 is TGTGCCAGCAGTGAATTGAGGGGCTACACCTTC. Its protein product is CASSELRGYTF.

The chain links TRBV27 to TRBJ2-2; 7 bases line up with TRBD1. The CDR3 extends over 14 amino acids. CDR1 and CDR2 from the germline V gene are MNHEY and SMNVEV (reference sequence). The V segment lost 5 bases and the J segment 4 bases; nucleotides outside the gene matches: 4. Here the CDR3 DNA reads TGTGCCAGCAGTCTTCGGGACAGCACCGGGGAGCTGTTTTTT. As protein: CASSLRDSTGELFF.

The chain joins TRBV30 to TRBJ1-1; D unresolved. Looked up from germline, CDR1 is GTSNPN and CDR2 is SVGIG (reference sequence). The V and J ends lost 8 bases and 7 bases respectively, with 5 bases between them. CDR3 length: 8 residues. The CDR3 is CAVSEAFF. CDR3 bases: TGTGCCGTCAGTGAAGCTTTCTTT.

The chain combines TRBV28 with TRBJ1-2, with a tentative D call TRBD1 (6 bases). V lost 2 bases and J lost 8, with 15 bases in between. Germline CDR1 and CDR2: MDHEN and SYDVKM. The CDR3 contains 14 residues. Here the CDR3 reads CASSLGGGAWGYTF. The CDR3 DNA reads TGTGCCAGCAGTTTAGGGGGGGGCGCTTGGGGCTACACCTTC.

This clone appeared once. The CDR3 DNA reads TGTGCCAGCAGCCGAAGGCGACAGAACCCTTACAATGAGCAGTTCTTC. Amino acids: CASSRRRQNPYNEQFF. The chain couples TRBV13 to TRBJ2-1, with D perhaps TRBD1 (5 bases). The CDR3 covers 16 residues. Trimming cost V 5 bases and J 4 bases, with 18 bases left between them. CDR1 and CDR2 from the germline V gene are PRHDT and FYEKMQ (reference sequence).

V usage is TRBV5-4 and J usage is TRBJ1-2; D is possibly TRBD1 (5 bases). CDR1 is SGHNT and CDR2 is YYREEE in the germline V gene (reference sequence). This CDR3 has 13 amino acids. Between the trimmed V and J ends, which lost 0 bases and 8 bases, there was a span of 11 bases. The CDR3 bases are TGTGCCAGCAGCTTGGAGTCAGGGAAGGGCTACACCTTC. Translating gives CASSLESGKGYTF.

The chain carries TRBV9 and TRBJ2-3, with TRBD1 matching 8 bases. The junction had 6 bases not matched to a gene; V was cut back by 2 bases and J by 1 base. Germline loops: CDR1 SGDLS, CDR2 YYNGEE. The CDR3 is 16 amino acids. Written as DNA, the CDR3 is TGTGCCAGCAGCGTTTCGACGGGACAGGGCACAGATACGCAGTATTTT. Protein sequence: CASSVSTGQGTDTQYF. Full variable domain (rest looked up from reference TRBV9 and TRBJ2-3): DSGVTQTPKHLITATGQRVTLRCSPRSGDLSVYWYQQSLDQGLQFLIQYYNGEERAKGNILERFSAQQFPDLHSELNLSSLELGDSALYFCASSVSTGQGTDTQYFGPGTRLTVL.

The chain uses TRBV27 and TRBJ2-7; tentatively, D is TRBD2 (6 bases). Trimming left V 4 bases short and J 7 bases short, with 26 bases between. CDR3 length: 17 residues. Germline lookup yields CDR1 MNHEY and CDR2 SMNVEV (reference sequence). The CDR3 coding sequence is TGTGCCAGCAGTTCCCTTCGGCAGGGAGGTGTCCTACAGGAGCAGTACTTC. It is translated as CASSSLRQGGVLQEQYF.

The chain couples TRBV27 to TRBJ2-7; perhaps TRBD2 as D (7 bases). V was cut by 7 bases and J by 2 bases, with 15 bases left in between. This CDR3 has 14 residues. From germline, CDR1 is MNHEY and CDR2 SMNVEV (reference sequence). The CDR3 loop reads CASKGGARAYEQYF. In nucleotides, the CDR3 is TGTGCCAGCAAAGGGGGGGCAAGGGCCTACGAGCAGTACTTC.

The chain carries TRBV10-3 and TRBJ2-3; D possibly corresponds to TRBD1 (6 bases). The CDR3 runs to 15 residues. V lost 4 bases to trimming and J lost 6 bases, with 17 bases between them. In germline, CDR1 is ENHRY, CDR2 SYGVKD. DNA of the CDR3: TGTGCCATCAGTGCCTCAGGGGATACGGGCGATACGCAGTATTTT. Its translation is CAISASGDTGDTQYF.

As regards this clone: The sample carries other DNA sequences with the same CDR3. DNA of the CDR3: TGTGCCAGCAGTTACTCGACAGGGGGCAATGAGCAGTTCTTC. Translation: CASSYSTGGNEQFF. V and J are TRBV6-5 and TRBJ2-1, with 9 bases identical to TRBD1. V shed 0 bases and J 6 bases; nucleotides not matched to a gene: 0. CDR3 length: 14 amino acids. Germline V CDR1 and CDR2: MNHEY, SVGAGI.

The V call is TRBV5-1, the J call TRBJ2-1, with 13 bases that match TRBD2. The CDR3 length is 17 residues. Germline CDR1 is SGHRS and CDR2 is YFSETQ. Germline trimming cut 1 base from V and 5 bases from J; bases unmatched to any gene: 6. The CDR3 spells CASSLTELAGGDNEQFF. In DNA form, the CDR3 reads TGCGCCAGCAGCTTGACAGAACTAGCGGGAGGGGACAATGAGCAGTTCTTC.

The V gene is TRBV10-1, the J gene TRBJ2-7; 13 bases map to TRBD2. J was trimmed by 7 bases and V by 6 bases; bases with no gene match: 0. The germline V gene encodes CDR1 WNHNN and CDR2 SYGVQD (reference sequence). The length of the CDR3 is 12 residues. CDR3 in DNA: TGCGCCAGCAGGGGACTAGCGGGAGAGCAGTACTTC. Its translation is CASRGLAGEQYF.